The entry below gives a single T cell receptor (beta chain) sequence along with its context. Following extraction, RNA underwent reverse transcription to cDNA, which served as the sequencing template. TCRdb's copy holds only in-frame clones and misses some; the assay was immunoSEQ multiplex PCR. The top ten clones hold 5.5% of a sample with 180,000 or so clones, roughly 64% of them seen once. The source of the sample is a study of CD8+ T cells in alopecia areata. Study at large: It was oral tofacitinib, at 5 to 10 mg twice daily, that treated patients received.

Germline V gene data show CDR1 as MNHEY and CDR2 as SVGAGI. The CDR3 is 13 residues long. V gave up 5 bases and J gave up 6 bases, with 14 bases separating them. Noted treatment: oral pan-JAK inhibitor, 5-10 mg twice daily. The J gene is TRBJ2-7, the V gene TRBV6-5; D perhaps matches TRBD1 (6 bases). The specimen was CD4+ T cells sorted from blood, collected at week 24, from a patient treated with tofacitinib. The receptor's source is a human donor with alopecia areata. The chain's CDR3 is CASSGSTGTEQYF. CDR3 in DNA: TGTGCCAGCAGTGGGTCGACAGGCACCGAGCAGTACTTC.